The TCR beta chain described here comes from a study of blood T cell repertoires in COVID-19. Study-wide context: Sources were T cells, B-cell-depleted T cells, or PBMCs; the material itself was cDNA or gDNA.

Sequencing was performed with immunoSEQ multiplex PCR; in TCRdb, only in-frame clones are kept and a portion is missing. The sample includes roughly 150,000 clones, 76% seen only once; the top ten take less than 4.5%. The length of the CDR3 is 13 residues. CDR1 is MNHEY, CDR2 SVGAGI, per germline. J lost 4 bases, V lost 10 bases, and 5 bases had no gene match. This receptor was obtained from a man aged 55 to 70 with acute or convalescent COVID-19. The V and J genes are TRBV6-5 and TRBJ2-5; the match to TRBD2 covers 11 bases. Sequencing used peripheral blood. This CDR3 reads CAMHSGRGETQYF. The CDR3 DNA reads as TGTGCCATGCATAGCGGGAGGGGAGAGACCCAGTACTTC.